The 26 T cell receptor beta chains listed next were all sequenced from one sample in a study of blood T cell repertoires in COVID-19 (TCRdb year 2020). Library preparation was by the immunoSEQ multiplex PCR assay. TCRdb took over this immuneACCESS table, retaining in-frame rearrangements with V and J assigned. Such tables are incomplete; in checked studies, under half of the missing clones stem from an unresolved V gene, and the remainder is unexplained. The table for this sample lists 90,000 to 100,000 clones; around 90% of them were counted only once. About 4.8% of the sample is held by the ten biggest clonotypes. The sequenced sample consisted of peripheral blood. The receptors derive from a man aged 60-69 years with COVID-19, enrolled during active disease.

This clone was picked up one time. This chain connects TRBV13 to TRBJ2-7, with TRBD1 matching over 7 bases. This CDR3 has 14 amino acids. The V and J ends lost 3 bases and 0 bases, in that order; junction bases with no gene match: 2. CDR1 is PRHDT, CDR2 FYEKMQ, per germline (reference sequence). CDR3 sequence: CASSLGTDSYEQYF. CDR3 sequence (DNA): TGTGCCAGCAGCTTGGGGACAGACTCCTACGAGCAGTACTTC.

The rearrangement joins TRBV4-2 to TRBJ2-2; D unresolved. Germline CDR1 reads LGHNA; CDR2 reads YNFKEQ. The CDR3 sequence is 17 residues long. Trimming stripped 4 bases from V and 1 base from J, with 16 bases between. The CDR3 protein is CASSPPYSELNTGELFF. The CDR3 region has the DNA TGTGCCAGCAGCCCCCCCTACAGTGAGCTGAACACCGGGGAGCTGTTTTTT.

This clone has only one observation. The rearrangement joins TRBV7-2 to TRBJ1-4; D may be TRBD1 (5 bases). This CDR3 spans 14 amino acids. The V and J ends lost 1 base and 5 bases respectively, with 8 bases between them. Germline CDR1 SGHTA, CDR2 FQGNSA. The CDR3 is CASSLGRGNEKLFF. The CDR3 DNA sequence: TGTGCCAGCAGCTTAGGTCGGGGGAATGAAAAACTGTTTTTT.

The chain is built from TRBV4-1 and TRBJ2-5, with 7 bases fitting TRBD2. The CDR3 has 15 residues. Germline V lookup: CDR1 MGHRA, CDR2 YSYEKL. Trimming cost V 0 bases and J 3 bases; bases outside gene matches: 4. The CDR3 region has the DNA TGCGCCAGCAGCCAAGAGGGACTACAGGAAGAGACCCAGTACTTC. Its translation: CASSQEGLQEETQYF.

The chain is built from TRBV9 and TRBJ2-2, with D possibly matching TRBD2 (5 bases). This CDR3 contains 16 residues. The germline gives CDR1 SGDLS, CDR2 YYNGEE. Trimming left V 3 bases short and J 1 base short, with 13 bases between. The CDR3 is CASSAGPAGNTGELFF. As DNA, the CDR3 is TGTGCCAGCAGCGCTGGACCGGCGGGGAACACCGGGGAGCTGTTTTTT.

The rearrangement links TRBV9 to TRBJ1-1; 8 bases agree with TRBD1. The CDR3 totals 15 residues. V dropped 4 bases and J dropped 5; count of bases not matched to a gene: 10. Germline V gives CDR1 SGDLS, CDR2 YYNGEE. The CDR3 DNA reads as TGTGCCAGCAGCTCAACGCAGGGGGCCAGAACTGAAGCTTTCTTT. Protein sequence: CASSSTQGARTEAFF.

The rearrangement uses TRBV5-4 and TRBJ2-1; possibly TRBD2 for D (6 bases). V was trimmed by 0 bases and J by 12 bases, leaving 19 bases between them. Germline CDR1 is SGHNT and CDR2 is YYREEE (reference sequence). This CDR3 region has 15 residues. This CDR3 is CASSLAGTSPISQFF. The CDR3 DNA follows: TGTGCCAGCAGCTTGGCCGGGACTTCTCCAATTTCGCAGTTCTTC.

V and J are TRBV6-1 and TRBJ2-7; D may be TRBD1 (6 bases). The CDR3 is made up of 15 amino acids. Trimming cost V 0 bases and J 0 bases, with 9 bases left between them. CDR1 and CDR2 (germline): MNHNS, SASEGT. CDR3 loop: CASSEAPDSSYEQYF. CDR3 DNA sequence: TGTGCCAGCAGTGAAGCCCCGGACAGCTCCTACGAGCAGTACTTC.

The rearrangement links TRBV12-3 or TRBV12-4 to TRBJ1-4, with 9 bases identical to TRBD1. The CDR3 consists of 12 residues. After removal of 4 bases from V and 12 bases from J, the junction contained 3 bases not matched to a gene. The CDR3 DNA follows: TGTGCCAGCAGTTACGACAGGGGGGAACTGTTTTTT. The encoded protein is CASSYDRGELFF.

V and J are TRBV21-1 and TRBJ1-1. TRBV21-1 is shown as a pseudogene. CDR3 size: 16 residues. CDR3 region: CASSKEREGLNTEAFF. CDR3 bases: TGTGCCAGCAGCAAAGAAAGGGAGGGCCTGAACACTGAAGCTTTCTTT.

The rearrangement uses TRBV7-9 and TRBJ2-2; TRBD1 aligns across 11 bases. V was clipped by 7 bases and J by 4 bases; unmatched bases: 5. Germline V gene sequence: CDR1 SEHNR, CDR2 FQNEAQ (reference sequence). The length of the CDR3 is 15 residues. The chain's CDR3 is CASTWTGGSTGELFF. CDR3 sequence (DNA): TGTGCCAGCACCTGGACAGGGGGCAGCACCGGGGAGCTGTTTTTT.

The chain carries TRBV10-3 and TRBJ1-2; 7 bases line up with TRBD1. The CDR3 is 15 amino acids. With V trimmed by 4 bases and J by 8 bases, 13 bases remained unmatched. From germline, CDR1 is ENHRY and CDR2 SYGVKD. CDR3 coding DNA: TGTGCCATCAGTGGGGGACAGTACCTCAGTGGGGGCTACACCTTC. It specifies CAISGGQYLSGGYTF.

The genes are TRBV4-3 and TRBJ1-6; no definite D call. Looked up from germline, CDR1 is LGHNA and CDR2 is YSLEER. V was pared by 4 bases and J by 2 bases, with 15 bases between. CDR3 length: 17 amino acids. The CDR3 DNA reads TGCGCCAGCAGCCCCGGACTTCAGAACACCTATAATTCACCCCTCCACTTT. Its protein is CASSPGLQNTYNSPLHF.

This clone appeared a single time. The rearrangement uses TRBV7-9 and TRBJ2-1; 9 nucleotides match TRBD2. The CDR3 runs 17 residues. The J segment lost 0 bases and the V segment lost 5 bases, leaving 8 bases of the junction unmatched. In germline, CDR1 is SEHNR, CDR2 FQNEAQ (reference sequence). The CDR3: CASSGSSGGSSYNEQFF. The CDR3 DNA follows: TGTGCCAGCAGCGGAAGTAGCGGGGGCAGCTCCTACAATGAGCAGTTCTTC. Using reference TRBV7-9 and TRBJ2-1 for the parts outside the CDR3, the full variable domain is DTGVSQNPRHKITKRGQNVTFRCDPISEHNRLYWYRQTLGQGPEFLTYFQNEAQLEKSRLLSDRFSAERPKGSFSTLEIQRTEQGDSAMYLCASSGSSGGSSYNEQFFGPGTRLTVL.

This chain uses TRBV6-4 with TRBJ2-2, with TRBD2 matching 7 bases. Germline CDR1 MRHNA, CDR2 SNTAGT. The junction had 7 bases not matched to a gene; V was cut back by 3 bases and J by 3 bases. CDR3 length: 16 amino acids. The CDR3, as DNA: TGTGCCAGCAGTGAAGGTGCGGGAGCGGACACCGGGGAGCTGTTTTTT. Protein product: CASSEGAGADTGELFF.

The V call is TRBV6-5, the J call TRBJ2-1, with 8 bases matching TRBD2. The CDR3 is made up of 16 amino acids. Trimming at V came to 4 bases and at J to 7 bases, leaving 12 bases not matched to a gene. Germline CDR1 is MNHEY and CDR2 is SVGAGI. CDR3 loop: CASSLLAVLGENEQFF. The CDR3 DNA is TGTGCCAGCAGTTTACTAGCGGTTCTTGGGGAGAATGAGCAGTTCTTC.

The chain joins TRBV3-1 (or the pseudogene TRBV3-2) to TRBJ2-7; 10 bases agree with TRBD2. V was clipped by 3 bases and J by 6 bases; unmatched bases: 5. The CDR3 consists of 14 residues. Germline V gives CDR1 LGHDT, CDR2 YNNKEL (reference sequence). In DNA form, the CDR3 reads TGTGCCAGCAGCCAGCTAGCGGGAGCACCCGAGCAGTACTTC. The encoded protein is CASSQLAGAPEQYF.

This chain connects TRBV19 to TRBJ2-2; 9 bases map to TRBD1. Germline CDR1 is LNHDA and CDR2 is SQIVND (reference sequence). This CDR3 has 14 residues. V was clipped by 3 bases and J by 7 bases; unmatched bases: 3. CDR3 residues: CASSIGQGNGELFF. The CDR3 DNA reads TGTGCCAGTAGTATCGGACAGGGGAACGGGGAGCTGTTTTTT.

The chain employs TRBV9 and TRBJ2-5; 9 bases align to TRBD2. The germline gives CDR1 SGDLS, CDR2 YYNGEE. V trimming: 2 bases; J trimming: 5 bases; junction bases outside the gene matches: 7. This CDR3 contains 15 residues. CDR3 nucleotide sequence: TGTGCCAGCAGCGTTAGCGGGAGCCTCGTGGAGACCCAGTACTTC. Its translation: CASSVSGSLVETQYF. The whole variable domain, filled in from reference TRBV9 and TRBJ2-5, reads DSGVTQTPKHLITATGQRVTLRCSPRSGDLSVYWYQQSLDQGLQFLIQYYNGEERAKGNILERFSAQQFPDLHSELNLSSLELGDSALYFCASSVSGSLVETQYFGPGTRLLVL.

V usage is TRBV3-1 (or the pseudogene TRBV3-2) and J usage is TRBJ2-1, with TRBD2 matching 13 bases. After removal of 5 bases from V and 9 bases from J, the junction contained 10 bases not matched to a gene. Germline lookup yields CDR1 LGHDT and CDR2 YNNKEL (reference sequence). The CDR3 covers 16 residues. Here the CDR3 DNA reads TGTGCCAGCAGCTCCCGGACTAGCGGGAGATGGGGTGAGCAGTTCTTC. Encoded protein: CASSSRTSGRWGEQFF.

The genes are TRBV18 and TRBJ1-3; 12 nucleotides line up with TRBD1. The V gene end was trimmed by 4 bases and the J gene end by 8 bases; junction bases not matched to a gene: 6. Germline CDR1 reads KGHSH; CDR2 reads LQKENI. The length of the CDR3 is 15 residues. The CDR3 spells CASSRPGQGADTIYF. In DNA, the CDR3 is TGTGCCAGCTCACGACCGGGACAGGGGGCCGACACCATATATTTT.

V usage is TRBV6-1 and J usage is TRBJ1-5; 9 bases map to TRBD1. Germline CDR1 reads MNHNS; CDR2 reads SASEGT. The CDR3 is made up of 17 amino acids. V lost 4 bases, J lost 7 bases, and 14 bases stayed unmatched. This chain's CDR3 is CASSVTTGGSSQQPQHF. The DNA for the CDR3 is TGTGCCAGCAGTGTAACTACAGGGGGCTCGAGTCAACAGCCCCAGCATTTT.

The chain employs TRBV2 and TRBJ2-1; 8 bases match TRBD1. CDR1 is SNHLY, CDR2 FYNNEI, per germline. The length of the CDR3 is 17 residues. Trimming took 7 bases from V and 7 from J; bases not matched to a gene: 18. CDR3 loop: CASTPLRLQGAHNEQFF. The CDR3 DNA follows: TGTGCCAGCACTCCCTTGAGGTTGCAGGGGGCGCATAATGAGCAGTTCTTC.

V and J are TRBV15 and TRBJ1-2; D may be TRBD1 (5 bases). Germline CDR1 is LNHNV and CDR2 is YYDKDF (reference sequence). The CDR3 loop spans 14 amino acids. Trimming left V 0 bases short and J 6 bases short, with 11 bases between. CDR3 loop: CATSRDGATDGYTF. In DNA form, the CDR3 reads TGTGCCACCAGCAGAGATGGGGCAACCGATGGCTACACCTTC.

This chain links TRBV6-2 or TRBV6-3 with TRBJ1-5; no definite D call. V dropped 1 base and J dropped 0 bases, with 10 bases sitting between them. The CDR3 is 16 residues long. Germline V CDR1 and CDR2: MNHEY, SVGEGT. CDR3 sequence: CASSYLRSNSNQPQHF. The CDR3 DNA follows: TGTGCCAGCAGTTACTTGCGGAGTAATAGCAATCAGCCCCAGCATTTT.

The CDR3 DNA reads TGTGCCAGCAGTGAAGGACTCTACAGGGGATCCGCAACTAATGAAAAACTGTTTTTT. Its translation is CASSEGLYRGSATNEKLFF. This rearrangement joins TRBV6-1 to TRBJ1-4; TRBD1 matches at 7 bases. The CDR3 runs to 19 residues. Germline CDR1 MNHNS, CDR2 SASEGT. Trimming took 1 base from V and 0 from J; bases not matched to a gene: 11.